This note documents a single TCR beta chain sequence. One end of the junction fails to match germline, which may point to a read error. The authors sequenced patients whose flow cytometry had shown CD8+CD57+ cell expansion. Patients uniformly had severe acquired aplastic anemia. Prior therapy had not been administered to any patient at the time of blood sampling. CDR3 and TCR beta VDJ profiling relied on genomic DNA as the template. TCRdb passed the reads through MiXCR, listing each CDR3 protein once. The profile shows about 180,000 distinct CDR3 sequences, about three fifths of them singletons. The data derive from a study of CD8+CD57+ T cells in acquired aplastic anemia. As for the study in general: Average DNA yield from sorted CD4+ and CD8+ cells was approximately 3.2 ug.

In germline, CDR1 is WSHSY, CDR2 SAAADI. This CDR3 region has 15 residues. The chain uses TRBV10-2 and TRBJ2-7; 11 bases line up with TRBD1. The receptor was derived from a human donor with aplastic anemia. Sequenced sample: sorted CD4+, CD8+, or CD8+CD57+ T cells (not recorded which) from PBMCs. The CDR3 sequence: CAGSEPGQGGYEQYF. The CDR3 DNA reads TGCGCCGGCAGTGAACCGGGACAGGGGGGTTACGAGCAGTACTTC.